Listed below are T cell receptor beta chains from one sample, sequenced in a study of T-cell reconstitution after alpha-beta-depleted transplantation in children. TCRdb itself ran the PCR reads through MiXCR, one entry per CDR3 protein. The top ten hold 7% to 9.5% of the sample, which has about 300,000 distinct CDR3 sequences, over 9.5% seen once. The sequencing here drew on PBMCs, taken before TCRalphabeta/CD19-depleted stem cell transplant. The receptors come from a boy in the first two years of life with acute myeloid leukemia, due to receive a stem cell transplant. The conserved cysteine and the conserved F or W are not part of the CDR3 here. Each record gives: J gene, V gene, CDR3 protein.

TRBJ2-5	TRBV5-1	ASSKDRGRETQY
TRBJ2-3	TRBV12-3/TRBV12-4	ASRISGTRPTDTQY
TRBJ2-2	TRBV3-1	ASCLARGWTFLNTGELF
TRBJ2-3	TRBV28	ASSPAGGSTDTQY
TRBJ1-5	TRBV12-3/TRBV12-4	ASSQPGYSNQPQH
TRBJ2-2	TRBV29-1	SVAGWRQGAGELF
TRBJ2-1	TRBV7-2	ASSLARDRARF
TRBJ2-3	TRBV7-2	ASSLTAGGGDTQY
TRBJ1-6	TRBV12-3/TRBV12-4	ASSARDRGPNSPLH
TRBJ1-3	TRBV7-2	ASSPMGQSLSGNTIY
TRBJ2-3	TRBV24-1	ATSGPGRPTDTQY
TRBJ2-2	TRBV18	ASSSARELF
TRBJ2-1	TRBV7-3	ASSLLAGGNEQF
TRBJ2-2	TRBV18	ASSTDRINTGELF
TRBJ2-1	TRBV6-5	ASSYSTGYEQF
TRBJ2-1	TRBV4-3	ASSPVHRIVPAYNEQF
TRBJ2-3	TRBV5-1	ASRPSLDTQY
TRBJ1-3	TRBV11-3	ASSLAVGNTIY
TRBJ1-3	TRBV6-5	ASSYAGTGGRNTIY
TRBJ2-5	TRBV28	ASSSSIDNQETQY
TRBJ2-5	TRBV4-1	ASSQDGLAGVLRAQY
TRBJ1-1	TRBV7-9	ASTPKGARTEAF
TRBJ2-3	TRBV7-9	ASKATGGDTQY
TRBJ2-7	TRBV7-2	ASSLRRETDSYEQY
TRBJ2-7	TRBV7-8	ASSPGTILYEQY
TRBJ1-1	TRBV10-3	AISGRRNTEAF
TRBJ2-3	TRBV4-2	ASSQPLAGGTDTQY
TRBJ2-2	TRBV3-1	ASSQGAWTGELF
TRBJ1-2	TRBV12-3/TRBV12-4	ASSWTPTAINYGYT
TRBJ2-5	TRBV6-5	ASSYSGPPQETQY
TRBJ2-3	TRBV10-3	AISGQGDTQY
TRBJ2-3	TRBV11-2	ASSLAGFGADTQY
TRBJ2-6	TRBV20-1	SASRQLLSSGANVLT
TRBJ2-1	TRBV14	ASSPYRLNEQF
TRBJ2-6	TRBV29-1	SVDWGGSSGANVLT
TRBJ1-5	TRBV6-1	ASRGGLRNQPQH
TRBJ2-7	TRBV4-3	ASSQGIAVAYEQY
TRBJ2-1	TRBV5-6	ASSLEGGGANEQF
TRBJ2-6	TRBV11-1	ASSGDSRRSGANVLT
TRBJ2-1	TRBV27	ASSLRGGRSYNEQF
TRBJ1-3	TRBV12-3/TRBV12-4	ASSFGTSGNTIY